Listed here are 10 T cell receptor beta chains from one sample, sequenced in a study of identical twins. TCRdb reprocessed the 5' RACE reads via MiXCR and lists one record per CDR3 protein. The table lists approximately 490,000 distinct CDR3 sequences, approximately 20% of them singletons, with about 0.48% in the top ten. These records were also assigned to another study, of yellow fever vaccine responses in identical twins.

Sequencing was carried out using CD4+ T cells sorted from blood. These receptors were obtained from a woman under 30 in good health.

This chain connects TRBV24-1 to TRBJ2-6; TRBD1 aligns across 8 bases. This CDR3 comprises 16 residues. Trimming removed 1 base from V and 2 bases from J; junction bases left unmatched: 0. Germline V CDR1 and CDR2: KGHDR, SFDVKD. DNA of the CDR3: TGTGCCACCAGTGATTTACAGGGGGCTGGGGCCAACGTCCTGACTTTC. Amino acid sequence: CATSDLQGAGANVLTF.

This clonotype appeared a few times. V is TRBV12-3 or TRBV12-4 and J is TRBJ1-6; D gene ambiguous. The CDR3 loop spans 12 amino acids. Trimming took 7 bases from V and 9 from J, leaving 10 bases between them. CDR3 protein: CASKRTSSPLHF. DNA of the CDR3: TGTGCCAGCAAGAGGACTAGTTCACCCCTCCACTTT.

A few counts support this clonotype. The rearrangement links TRBV12-3 or TRBV12-4 to TRBJ2-1; 11 bases are a match to TRBD2. This CDR3 is 17 amino acids long. With 3 bases clipped from V and 9 bases from J, the junction kept 13 bases outside the gene matches. The CDR3 is CASSFLLAGGPGGEQFF. The CDR3 DNA sequence: TGTGCCAGCAGTTTCCTGCTAGCGGGGGGCCCGGGTGGTGAGCAGTTCTTC.

The table lists this clonotype with a few counts. The chain joins TRBV5-1 to TRBJ1-2; D possibly corresponds to TRBD1 (6 bases). This CDR3 is built from 13 residues. Germline V gene lookup returns CDR1 SGHRS and CDR2 YFSETQ. The V end lost 0 bases, the J end lost 6 bases, and 9 bases lay between the germline ends. The CDR3 loop reads CASSLAQGDGYTF. The DNA of the CDR3 is TGCGCCAGCAGCTTGGCACAGGGCGATGGCTACACCTTC.

In this sample, this clonotype turned up a few times. The chain carries TRBV6-1 and TRBJ1-5; 10 bases are shared with TRBD1. The CDR3 spans 15 residues. Germline assignment: CDR1 MNHNS and CDR2 SASEGT. Trimming at V came to 5 bases and at J to 5 bases, leaving 6 bases not matched to a gene. CDR3 coding DNA: TGTGCCAGCAGTAAGACAGGGGGCGGGTATCAGCCCCAGCATTTT. This translates into CASSKTGGGYQPQHF.

CDR3 in DNA: TGCAGTGCTAAGTACGGGTGGAGTGAGCAGTTCTTC. This codes for CSAKYGWSEQFF. This rearrangement joins TRBV20-1 to TRBJ2-1; unclear D gene. Trimming shortened V by 4 bases and J by 9 bases, and 13 bases separated the two germline ends. The CDR3 has 12 residues. Germline-derived CDR1 and CDR2 are DFQATT and SNEGSKA (reference sequence).

This clonotype was counted many times. The chain carries TRBV6-5 and TRBJ1-4; maybe TRBD1 (5 bases). The CDR3 runs 15 residues. V was clipped by 1 base and J by 8 bases, with 14 bases between them. Per the germline V gene, CDR1 is MNHEY and CDR2 is SVGAGI. The CDR3 nucleotides are TGTGCCAGCAGTTACTGGGGCCCCCCCTCCGAAAAACTGTTTTTT. Translating it yields CASSYWGPPSEKLFF.

The rearrangement uses TRBV10-3 and TRBJ2-7; D gene ambiguous. This CDR3 is built from 11 residues. Germline V gene lookup returns CDR1 ENHRY and CDR2 SYGVKD. With 9 bases removed from V and 0 bases from J, the gap between germline ends came to 6 bases. The CDR3 sequence is CAIGNSYEQYV. CDR3 in DNA: TGTGCCATTGGGAACTCCTACGAGCAGTACGTC.

The genes are TRBV5-1 and TRBJ2-1, with 7 bases identical to TRBD1. V shed 0 bases, J shed 6 bases, and the junction held 6 bases outside the gene matches. Germline-derived CDR1 and CDR2 are SGHRS and YFSETQ. CDR3 length: 15 amino acids. CDR3: CASSLGGGSVNEQFF. CDR3 sequence (DNA): TGCGCCAGCAGCTTGGGAGGGGGCTCCGTCAATGAGCAGTTCTTC.

This clonotype has just a few counts. J is TRBJ1-1 and V is TRBV10-3; D may be TRBD1 (6 bases). Per germline, CDR1 ENHRY and CDR2 SYGVKD. This CDR3 spans 15 amino acids. V lost 6 bases, J lost 4 bases, and 18 bases lay in between. This CDR3 is CAIRGTPSMATEAFF. DNA for the CDR3: TGTGCCATCAGAGGGACACCCTCAATGGCCACTGAAGCTTTCTTT.